The present TCR beta chain was sequenced within a study of OX40 agonist ivuxolimab in advanced cancers. The wider study: Mean age around 60 years, range about 20 to 79; 82.7% male.

Findings and caveats of the study: Averaging showed that CD8+ T cells had more expanded clones than CD4+ did. At doses 0.1 to 3.0 mg/kg, CD4+ and CD8+ clones expanded.

Generated by immunoSEQ multiplex PCR, the TCRdb table keeps only in-frame clones and is missing some. The sample records roughly 100,000 clones, about nine tenths being singletons. If patients had autoimmune disease history or systemic immunosuppression, they were excluded. Germline CDR1 reads SGHTA; CDR2 reads FQGNSA. The CDR3 is made up of 12 amino acids. The ends were cut back, 2 bases at V and 3 bases at J, with 5 bases in the middle. As regards this clone: What it binds is not known.

This sequence originates from an adult with an advanced solid tumor such as melanoma, head and neck, liver or kidney cancer. Material: CD4+ or CD8+ T cells sorted from blood, obtained in a trial of the OX40 agonist ivuxolimab. The V and J genes are TRBV7-2 and TRBJ2-7; no reliable D call. The CDR3 here is CASSLNGYEQYF. The CDR3 DNA reads as TGTGCCAGCAGCTTAAACGGCTACGAGCAGTACTTC. The entire variable domain, with the rest obtained from reference TRBV7-2 and TRBJ2-7, is as follows: GAGVSQSPSNKVTEKGKDVELRCDPISGHTALYWYRQSLGQGLEFLIYFQGNSAPDKSGLPSDRFSAERTGGSVSTLTIQRTQQEDSAVYLCASSLNGYEQYFGPGTRLTVT.